This TCR beta chain was obtained from a study of PD-1 blockade in classical Hodgkin lymphoma. Study results and limitations: The study reported lower baseline TCR diversity in newly diagnosed patients than in healthy donors.

Every patient had relapsed following autologous stem cell transplantation, and cohorts differed in brentuximab vedotin exposure. As regards this clone: What it binds is not known.

Some clones are missing from TCRdb's copy, which holds only in-frame ones; the method was immunoSEQ multiplex PCR. Of 40,000 to 65,000 clones listed, roughly 80% are singletons. The sequence derives from a human donor with classical Hodgkin lymphoma. Here the sequenced sample was peripheral blood mononuclear cells (PBMCs), taken at baseline.

The CDR3 sequence: CASSLGGTQYF. In DNA, the CDR3 is TGTGCCAGCAGCTTAGGGGGGACCCAGTACTTC. The chain uses TRBV11-2 and TRBJ2-5; unclear D gene. CDR3 size: 11 residues. V lost 1 base, J lost 7 bases, and 4 bases lay in between. Germline V gives CDR1 SGHAT, CDR2 FQNNGV.